This is a list of T cell receptor beta chains from one sample in a study of T-cell reconstitution after alpha-beta-depleted transplantation in children. TCRdb independently ran MiXCR on the PCR reads; one entry per CDR3 protein. The profile shows 550,000 to 800,000 distinct CDR3 sequences, around 13% of them singletons. Sequences were derived from PBMCs, sampled before TCRalphabeta/CD19-depleted stem cell transplant. These receptors originate from a girl aged 2 to 9 with congenital amegakaryocytic thrombocytopenia, due to receive a stem cell transplant. CDR3s include the opening cysteine and the closing phenylalanine or tryptophan. The order of the fields is J gene, clone size, V gene, D gene, CDR3 protein, CDR3 DNA. The D gene is left open where the match is weak. Clone size is stated in some rows and not others, as once, few, many or a class when expanded.

TRBJ2-1,many,TRBV7-2,NA,CASSLGAVYNEQFF,TGTGCCAGCAGCTTAGGGGCGGTCTACAATGAGCAGTTCTTC
TRBJ2-4,NA,TRBV4-1,NA,CASSQVSGTSKNIQYF,TGCGCCAGCAGCCAAGTGAGCGGGACATCCAAAAACATTCAGTACTTC
TRBJ2-7,few,TRBV12-3/TRBV12-4,NA,CASSRVFGRDRSYEQYF,TGTGCCAGCAGTCGGGTCTTCGGGCGGGATCGCTCCTACGAGCAGTACTTC
TRBJ1-4,NA,TRBV7-9,NA,CASSSNLRTTNEKLFF,TGTGCCAGCAGCTCGAACCTCAGAACAACTAATGAAAAACTGTTTTTT
TRBJ2-7,many,TRBV11-2,TRBD1,CASSPRGQAYEQYF,TGTGCCAGCAGCCCGAGGGGGCAGGCCTACGAGCAGTACTTC
TRBJ2-5,many,TRBV29-1,TRBD1,CSVIQGIETQYF,TGCAGCGTTATACAGGGGATCGAGACCCAGTACTTC
TRBJ1-1,many,TRBV20-1,NA,CSARDFGTEAFF,TGCAGTGCTAGGGACTTTGGGACTGAAGCTTTCTTT
TRBJ2-7,NA,TRBV5-1,NA,CASSLWRASYEQYF,TGCGCCAGCAGCTTGTGGAGAGCATCCTACGAGCAGTACTTC
TRBJ1-4,many,TRBV6-1,NA,CASSRTEFNEKLFF,TGTGCCAGCAGTAGGACAGAATTTAATGAAAAACTGTTTTTT
TRBJ2-1,NA,TRBV27,NA,CASSLWVEGEQFF,TGTGCCAGCAGTTTATGGGTGGAAGGTGAGCAGTTCTTC
TRBJ2-1,many,TRBV29-1,TRBD2,CSVGTSGSSQFF,TGCAGCGTCGGGACTAGCGGGAGTTCGCAGTTCTTC